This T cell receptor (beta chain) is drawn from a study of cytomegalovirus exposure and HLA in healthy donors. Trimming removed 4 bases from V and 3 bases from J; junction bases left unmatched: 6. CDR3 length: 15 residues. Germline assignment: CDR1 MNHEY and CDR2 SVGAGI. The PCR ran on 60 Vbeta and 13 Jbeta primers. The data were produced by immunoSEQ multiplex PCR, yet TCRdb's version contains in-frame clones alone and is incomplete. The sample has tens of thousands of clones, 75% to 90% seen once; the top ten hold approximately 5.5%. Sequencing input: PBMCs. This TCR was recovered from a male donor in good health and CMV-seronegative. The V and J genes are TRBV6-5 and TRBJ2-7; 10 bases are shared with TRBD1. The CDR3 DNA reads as TGTGCCAGCAGTTCGACAGGGGGCGGATACTACGAGCAGTACTTC. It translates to CASSSTGGGYYEQYF.